This passage covers 2 T cell receptor delta chains from one sample sequenced in a study of Vδ1+ human thymocytes. Study outcomes and limitations: Highly polyclonal TRG and TRD repertoires with Gaussian CDR3 length distributions appeared in thymus.

The template was reverse-transcribed extracted RNA. Pooled V-gene forward primers with one constant-region reverse primer generated the CDR3 amplicons by multiplex PCR. TCRdb repeated clone calling on the multiplex PCR reads with CATT. The sample records 24,000 or so delta-chain clones, 25% to 30% being singletons. These receptors lack a known antigen. The specimen sequenced was Vdelta1+ gamma-delta thymocytes from the thymus. Described subset: FACS-sorted CD3+ TCRalphabeta- TCRVdelta1+ TCRVdelta2- thymocytes. The source of these receptors is a boy in the first two years of life who had congenital heart surgery.

For this clone: A much larger clone is a single base away; this may be a read error. V gene TRDV1 combines with J gene TRDJ1; 11 nucleotides align to TRDD3. The germline V gene encodes CDR1 TSWWSYY and CDR2 QGS. The CDR3 is 19 amino acids. Losses at the gene ends were 5 bases for V and 7 bases for J; bases not matched to a gene: 21. CDR3 sequence: CALGNLPTPRLGDSPKLIF. CDR3 sequence (DNA): TGTGCTCTTGGGAACCTTCCTACCCCCCGACTGGGGGATAGTCCTAAACTCATCTTT.

Within the sample, this clone is medium-sized. The chain joins TRDV1 to TRDJ1, with D maybe TRDD3 (6 bases). This CDR3 is built from 19 residues. Germline-derived CDR1 and CDR2 are TSWWSYY and QGS. Between the trimmed V and J ends, which lost 0 bases and 1 base, there was a span of 21 bases. The DNA of the CDR3 is TGTGCTCTTGGGGAACTAATAAAGCGGCCTGGGGACTTCACCGATAAACTCATCTTT. Translating gives CALGELIKRPGDFTDKLIF.